Each of the 27 T cell receptor beta chains below was sequenced from the same sample in a study of blood T cells in healthy people across ages. Next came a second PCR, run for 7 to 11 cycles, which used a sample-barcoded 5' primer along with a J-beta primer mix. TCRdb re-called the 5' RACE reads through MiXCR, storing one row per CDR3 protein. The sample lists about 2 million distinct CDR3 sequences, roughly 52% occurring once. Sequences were obtained from blood. These receptors were taken from a woman in her 40s in good health.

This clonotype was detected only a few times. The CDR3 protein is CASSLEKSADTQYF. The CDR3 nucleotides are TGCGCCAGCAGCTTAGAGAAGAGTGCAGATACGCAGTATTTT. The chain uses TRBV5-1 and TRBJ2-3; D gene unclear. Trimming pared 2 bases from V and 4 bases from J, leaving 11 bases between. The CDR3 length is 14 residues. Germline V gives CDR1 SGHRS, CDR2 YFSETQ.

As regards this clonotype: One base away lies a much larger clone, so this may be a sequencing read error. The chain links TRBV29-1 to TRBJ2-5; D gene unclear. The ends were cut back, 4 bases at V and 1 base at J, with 4 bases in the middle. The CDR3 contains 11 residues. CDR1 is SQVTM and CDR2 is ANQGSEA in the germline V gene. The CDR3 nucleotides read TGCAGCGTTGGGGTCCAAGAGACCCAGTACTTC. This gives the protein CSVGVQETQYF.

This chain links TRBV7-9 with TRBJ1-6; D is ambiguous. CDR1 and CDR2 from the germline V gene are SEHNR and FQNEAQ (reference sequence). This CDR3 has 13 residues. V was cut by 7 bases and J by 10 bases, with 14 bases left in between. CDR3 coding DNA: TGTGCCAGCACAAGCAATTCTGGGTCACCCCTCCACTTT. It is translated as CASTSNSGSPLHF.

This chain joins TRBV5-1 and TRBJ1-2; possibly TRBD1 for D (6 bases). CDR1 and CDR2 (germline): SGHRS, YFSETQ. The CDR3 runs to 13 residues. V gave up 4 bases and J gave up 6 bases, with 13 bases separating them. CDR3 coding DNA: TGCGCCAGCAGCCTGGGACAAATTGATGGCTACACCTTC. Translation: CASSLGQIDGYTF.

In its sample, this clonotype was seen a few times. The chain recombines TRBV7-2 with TRBJ2-7; 8 bases match TRBD1. The J segment lost 6 bases and the V segment lost 5 bases, leaving 9 bases of the junction unmatched. Germline values: CDR1 SGHTA, CDR2 FQGNSA. The CDR3 runs 14 residues. In DNA form, the CDR3 reads TGTGCCAGCAGCCCTCCGACAGGGGCCCCCGAGCAGTACTTC. Translating gives CASSPPTGAPEQYF.

V is TRBV6-2 or TRBV6-3 and J is TRBJ2-7, with 9 positions matching TRBD2. This CDR3 has 15 residues. Germline V gene data show CDR1 as MNHEY and CDR2 as SVGEGT. The V and J ends lost 3 bases and 6 bases, in that order; junction bases with no gene match: 9. CDR3 sequence reads: CASSYGASGVSEQYF. The CDR3 nucleotides are TGTGCCAGCAGTTATGGGGCTAGCGGGGTTTCCGAGCAGTACTTC.

This clonotype was recorded many times. The rearrangement links TRBV7-2 to TRBJ2-3; D unresolved. The CDR3 spans 15 residues. V dropped 1 base and J dropped 0 bases, with 8 bases sitting between them. Germline assignment: CDR1 SGHTA and CDR2 FQGNSA. The CDR3 nucleotides read TGTGCCAGCAGCTTAGGCCTTCCCAGCACAGATACGCAGTATTTT. Its translation: CASSLGLPSTDTQYF.

This chain links TRBV12-3 or TRBV12-4 with TRBJ2-1, with 9 bases aligning to TRBD2. The ends lost 7 bases at V and 7 bases at J; junction bases unmatched: 17. The length of the CDR3 is 17 residues. The CDR3 sequence is CASTLRGAGLAINEQFF. For the CDR3, the DNA is TGTGCCAGCACCCTAAGGGGGGCGGGACTAGCTATAAATGAGCAGTTCTTC.

This clonotype showed up just once. J is TRBJ1-5 and V is TRBV24-1; D is unresolved. Germline V lookup: CDR1 KGHDR, CDR2 SFDVKD. The V end was cut by 4 bases, the J end by 5 bases, with 8 bases between. This CDR3 spans 13 amino acids. The CDR3 sequence is CATSDRSYQPQHF. CDR3 nucleotide sequence: TGTGCCACCAGTGACCGAAGTTATCAGCCCCAGCATTTT.

This clonotype turned up a few times. The J gene is TRBJ2-1, the V gene TRBV29-1; D is possibly TRBD1 or TRBD2 (6 bases each). V lost 4 bases, J lost 6 bases, and 16 bases lay in between. The CDR3 runs to 14 residues. Germline loops: CDR1 SQVTM, CDR2 ANQGSEA. The CDR3 protein is CSVVGQSAGNEQFF. The DNA for the CDR3 is TGCAGCGTTGTAGGACAGTCAGCGGGCAATGAGCAGTTCTTC.

The chain is built from TRBV12-3 or TRBV12-4 and TRBJ2-2; D call uncertain. The CDR3 covers 16 residues. The V and J ends lost 6 bases and 3 bases respectively, with 17 bases between them. CDR3 coding DNA: TGTGCCAGCAGCCTTACCCTGGGCCCCTACACCGGGGAGCTGTTTTTT. It specifies CASSLTLGPYTGELFF.

This chain connects TRBV6-2 or TRBV6-3 to TRBJ2-7; no firm D call. This CDR3 has 14 amino acids. CDR1 is MNHEY, CDR2 SVGEGT, per germline. Trimming took 2 bases from V and 0 from J, leaving 8 bases between them. The CDR3 bases are TGTGCCAGCAGTTACACGGCTAGCTCCTACGAGCAGTACTTC. Protein product: CASSYTASSYEQYF.

This sequence joins TRBV27 and TRBJ2-5; no definite D call. CDR3 size: 12 residues. Germline loops: CDR1 MNHEY, CDR2 SMNVEV (reference sequence). The V end was cut by 1 base, the J end by 5 bases, with 5 bases between. The CDR3 reads CASSLCQETQYF. The CDR3 bases are TGTGCCAGCAGTTTATGCCAGGAGACCCAGTACTTC.

CDR3 DNA: TGTGCCAGCAGGGGACCTTCCTACAATGAGCAGTACTTC. Amino acids: CASRGPSYNEQYF. The V and J genes are TRBV6-5 and TRBJ2-1; D may correspond to TRBD1 or TRBD2 (5 bases each). The closer fit of TRBJ2-7 to the DNA end suggests the J call may be wrong. The germline V gene encodes CDR1 MNHEY and CDR2 SVGAGI. This CDR3 has 13 amino acids.

J is TRBJ2-1 and V is TRBV7-2, with TRBD2 matching over 9 bases. V trimming: 5 bases; J trimming: 4 bases; junction bases outside the gene matches: 9. CDR1 is SGHTA and CDR2 is FQGNSA in the germline V gene. The CDR3 is 16 residues long. The CDR3 sequence is CASSPPSGVLYNEQFF. CDR3 nucleotides: TGTGCCAGCAGCCCCCCTAGCGGGGTATTATACAATGAGCAGTTCTTC. Variable domain in full (rest from reference TRBV7-2 and TRBJ2-1): GAGVSQSPSNKVTEKGKDVELRCDPISGHTALYWYRQSLGQGLEFLIYFQGNSAPDKSGLPSDRFSAERTGGSVSTLTIQRTQQEDSAVYLCASSPPSGVLYNEQFFGPGTRLTVL.

This chain uses TRBV20-1 with TRBJ2-1, with a tentative D call TRBD2 (6 bases). Germline loops: CDR1 DFQATT, CDR2 SNEGSKA (reference sequence). V lost 3 bases and J 7 bases, leaving 22 bases between the germline ends. The CDR3 spans 16 residues. The CDR3 protein is CSARGVRAGRMNEQFF. CDR3 bases: TGCAGTGCTAGGGGCGTCCGGGCAGGGAGGATGAATGAGCAGTTCTTC.

This clonotype was seen only once. A junction boundary mismatches the germline segment, possibly from a read error. The V and J genes are TRBV7-2 and TRBJ2-7; tentative D call: TRBD1 (6 bases). This CDR3 comprises 14 residues. The germline V gene has CDR1 SGHTA and CDR2 FQGNSA. CDR3 nucleotide sequence: TGTGCCAGCAGCACCAACCAGGGGTTCTACGTGCAGTACTTC. Residues: CASSTNQGFYVQYF.

This clonotype was counted only a few times. The CDR3 protein is CASSYVVGTYEQYF. The CDR3 DNA reads as TGTGCCAGCAGTTACGTGGTGGGGACCTACGAGCAGTACTTC. J is TRBJ2-7 and V is TRBV6-2 or TRBV6-3; D unclear. Trimming left V 2 bases short and J 2 bases short, with 10 bases between. Germline assignment: CDR1 MNHEY and CDR2 SVGEGT. There are 14 residues in the CDR3.

This clonotype showed up just a few times. J is TRBJ2-4 and V is TRBV16, with D uncertain. CDR3 size: 14 residues. The germline V gene encodes CDR1 KGHSY and CDR2 FQNENV. The V and J ends lost 0 bases and 6 bases respectively, with 9 bases between them. CDR3 bases: TGTGCCAGCAGCCAATCGATGAGCCTAAACATTCAGTACTTC. Amino acids: CASSQSMSLNIQYF.

The CDR3 DNA sequence: TGTGCCAGCAGTTTATTTCGGGGCACGTACGAGCAGTACTTC. Translating gives CASSLFRGTYEQYF. This chain uses TRBV28 with TRBJ2-7, with D perhaps assigned TRBD1 or TRBD2 (5 bases each). V lost 1 base and J 4 bases, leaving 11 bases between the germline ends. The length of the CDR3 is 14 residues. Germline V CDR1 and CDR2: MDHEN, SYDVKM.

This clonotype was recorded only once. The chain links TRBV5-6 to TRBJ2-1; tentatively, D is TRBD2 (6 bases). Germline lookup yields CDR1 SGHDT and CDR2 YYEEEE. Deletions cut 1 base from V and 12 bases from J, with 8 bases between. The CDR3 loop spans 11 amino acids. CDR3: CASSLRRGQFF. CDR3 sequence (DNA): TGTGCCAGCAGCTTGAGGAGGGGGCAGTTCTTC.

Only a few counts were recorded for this clonotype. The chain uses TRBV25-1 and TRBJ2-5; D gene ambiguous. V was pared by 3 bases and J by 5 bases, with 16 bases between. The CDR3 length is 15 residues. Germline-derived CDR1 and CDR2 are MGHDK and SYGVNS. The CDR3 reads CASSDFGGRSETQYF. In nucleotides, the CDR3 is TGTGCCAGCAGTGACTTCGGCGGTCGATCGGAGACCCAGTACTTC.

V gene TRBV6-2 or TRBV6-3 combines with J gene TRBJ2-3, with 8 bases that match TRBD2. V gave up 2 bases and J gave up 5 bases; unmatched junction bases: 9. The CDR3 is 16 amino acids. Germline CDR1 reads MNHEY; CDR2 reads SVGEGT. The CDR3 is CASSYQISGTRDTQYF. The CDR3 nucleotides read TGTGCCAGCAGTTACCAGATTAGCGGGACGAGAGATACGCAGTATTTT.

This clonotype appeared a few times. V gene TRBV29-1 combines with J gene TRBJ2-5; D not resolved. V was cut by 5 bases and J by 2 bases, with 9 bases left in between. The CDR3 is made up of 12 amino acids. Germline CDR1 and CDR2: SQVTM and ANQGSEA. The CDR3 bases are TGCAGCGTTTGGGGTCTACAAGAGACCCAGTACTTC. Translated: CSVWGLQETQYF.

The rearrangement links TRBV28 to TRBJ1-2, with D possibly TRBD1 on 5 matching bases. CDR1 and CDR2 (germline): MDHEN, SYDVKM. Trimming removed 1 base from V and 8 bases from J, with 14 bases in between. This CDR3 has 14 amino acids. The CDR3 protein is CASSLFGGLDGYTF. The CDR3 nucleotides are TGTGCCAGCAGTTTATTTGGGGGACTTGACGGCTACACCTTC.

This chain connects TRBV27 to TRBJ1-5; maybe TRBD1 (5 bases). Trimming shortened V by 1 base and J by 7 bases, and 11 bases separated the two germline ends. The CDR3 sequence is 14 residues long. Germline CDR1 reads MNHEY; CDR2 reads SMNVEV (reference sequence). CDR3 DNA: TGTGCCAGCAGTTTATATGGGGCAGGCCAGCCCCAGCATTTT. As protein: CASSLYGAGQPQHF.

This clonotype was detected a few times. This chain joins TRBV4-3 and TRBJ1-2, with D possibly being TRBD1 (6 bases). Trimming cost V 4 bases and J 6 bases, with 18 bases left between them. This CDR3 is 15 amino acids long. Per the germline V gene, CDR1 is LGHNA and CDR2 is YSLEER. CDR3 sequence: CASSPSGNRVDGYTF. CDR3 in DNA: TGCGCCAGCAGCCCCTCTGGGAACAGGGTGGATGGCTACACCTTC.